The sequence of this T cell receptor (beta chain) was determined in a study of T and B cells in COVID-19 patients. Study conclusions and caveats: Clonality of TRB repertoires was high in active COVID-19; recovery brought above-healthy diversity and richness.

The CDR3 sequence is 17 residues long. Germline trimming cut 5 bases from V and 8 bases from J; bases unmatched to any gene: 13. BIOMED2 TRB-A/B primer pools were used in multiplex TRB PCR. TCRdb analysed the multiplex PCR reads with MiXCR anew, one entry per CDR3 protein. Among some 17,000 distinct CDR3 sequences listed, around a quarter were seen once. From blood, roughly 240-550 ng of genomic DNA served as TRB template. A remark on this clonotype: The antigen is unknown.

V usage is TRBV12-3 or TRBV12-4 and J usage is TRBJ2-1, with 12 bases fitting TRBD2. This clonotype was sampled from a human donor who had recovered from COVID-19. The sample was blood. The CDR3 DNA reads as TGTGCCAGCAGTCCCTCTCTAGCGGGGGGGCATTGGTATGAGCAGTTCTTC. Amino acids: CASSPSLAGGHWYEQFF.